This T cell receptor (beta chain) originates from a study of OX40 agonist ivuxolimab in advanced cancers. The wider study: All patients had ivuxolimab intravenously every 2 weeks at 0.01 to 10 mg/kg.

Germline V gene sequence: CDR1 SQVTM, CDR2 ANQGSEA. Trimming shortened V by 4 bases and J by 1 base, and 5 bases separated the two germline ends. This CDR3 is 13 amino acids long. Generated by immunoSEQ multiplex PCR, the TCRdb table keeps only in-frame clones and is missing some. The table records 75,000 to 80,000 clones, approximately 86% of them present only once. This clone was detected only once. The TCR was taken from an adult with an advanced solid tumor such as melanoma, head and neck, liver or kidney cancer. Sequencing was performed on CD4+ or CD8+ T cells sorted from blood, taken in a trial of the OX40 agonist ivuxolimab. The rearrangement joins TRBV29-1 to TRBJ2-6; D not resolved. As DNA, the CDR3 is TGCAGCGTTGGTCAGTCTGGGGCCAACGTCCTGACTTTC. It is translated as CSVGQSGANVLTF.